This T cell receptor beta chain derives from a study of blood T cell repertoires in COVID-19 (dated by TCRdb to the early 2020s). Study-wide context: Collaborator samples came from the United States, Italy and Spain and covered acute and convalescent phases of COVID-19. The prospective study material was composed of cDNA or gDNA derived from T cells, B-cell-depleted T cells, or PBMCs. The dataset comprised deeply sampled blood TCRbeta repertoires from subjects exposed to, actively infected with, or recovered from COVID-19. A freely available public database, intended as a resource for researchers studying the immune response to SARS-CoV-2, is where the repertoires were released. Samples came from the ongoing ImmuneRACE study (first 160 participants) plus 1,254 subjects from 6 global collaborators. Nearly every sample came with metadata listing a de-identified subject ID, COVID-19 status, age in years and sex. Where available, HLA class I and class II types were obtained from metadata supplied by the sample provider rather than from assay-based typing.

Collaborating institutions collected whole blood in K2EDTA tubes following their own protocols. Collaborator samples were shipped for TCRbeta analysis as frozen whole blood, isolated PBMCs, or DNA extracted from either sample type. Here is what the overall study found, with its caveats: The quantity of clinical and demographic metadata differed by source and by participant and was supplied without curation.

V loses 1 base of germline sequence and J loses 5 bases, and the interval between the two ends is 13 bases. Based on the germline V gene, the CDR1 and CDR2 sequences are SGDLS and YYNGEE. There are 15 amino acids in the CDR3, from cysteine to phenylalanine inclusive. The read is trimmed to its CDR3 DNA, 45 bases read in frame from base 1. A word on this clone: There is no known antigen for this receptor. Base qualities are not recorded, but no much larger clone differs from it by a single base.

TCRbeta CDR3 regions were amplified from genomic DNA by means of the immunoSEQ Assay, a bias-controlled multiplex PCR. In the source study's methods: The number of nucleated cells in each sample was estimated from the amplification of reference gene primers within the assay. Sequence reads were collapsed and filtered to measure the absolute abundance of every unique TCRbeta CDR3 rearrangement. For each sample, productive Simpson clonality was calculated by taking the square root of Simpson's diversity index across productive rearrangements. The source is immuneACCESS, and TCRdb retained only in-frame sequences with V and J called. Part of the clones is not carried over; for the studies checked, unresolved V genes explain less than half of this, and the remainder is unexplained. That table gives V, J and clone size, and the DNA gave D and trimming. The sample contains 9,000 to 13,000 clones, approximately 88% of them found a single time. The biggest ten clones account for about a tenth of the sample.

This clonotype was obtained from a human donor in a cohort sampled during active COVID-19. The chain is assembled from TRBV9 and TRBJ2-1; TRBD1 is possibly the D segment (6 matching bases). Input material: peripheral blood. The CDR3 in this case is CASSVQGMGNNEQFF. The nucleotide sequence is TGTGCCAGCAGCGTACAGGGGATGGGAAACAATGAGCAGTTCTTC. When the CDR3 is completed using the reference TRBV9 and TRBJ2-1 genes on either side, the full variable domain is DSGVTQTPKHLITATGQRVTLRCSPRSGDLSVYWYQQSLDQGLQFLIQYYNGEERAKGNILERFSAQQFPDLHSELNLSSLELGDSALYFCASSVQGMGNNEQFFGPGTRLTVL.